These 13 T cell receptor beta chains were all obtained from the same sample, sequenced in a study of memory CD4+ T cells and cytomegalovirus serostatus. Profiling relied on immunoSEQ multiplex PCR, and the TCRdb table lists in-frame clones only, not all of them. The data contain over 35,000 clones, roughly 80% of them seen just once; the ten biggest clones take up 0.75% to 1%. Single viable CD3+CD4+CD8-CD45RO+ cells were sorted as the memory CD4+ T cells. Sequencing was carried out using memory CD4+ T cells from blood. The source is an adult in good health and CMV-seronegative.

Here the CDR3 DNA reads TGTGCCAGGCGGAAGGGCGGCACGAACACCGGGGAGCTGTTTTTT. Its protein is CARRKGGTNTGELFF. The J gene is TRBJ2-2, the V gene TRBV2; D gene unclear. The CDR3 consists of 15 residues. From germline, CDR1 is SNHLY and CDR2 FYNNEI. V dropped 9 bases and J dropped 0 bases, with 14 bases sitting between them.

In nucleotides, the CDR3 is TGTGCCAGCAGTTCCTCCGGGGCAAAATACGAGCAGTACTTC. This codes for CASSSSGAKYEQYF. The chain carries TRBV27 and TRBJ2-7; possibly TRBD1 or TRBD2 for D (5 bases each). This CDR3 is built from 14 residues. Germline lookup yields CDR1 MNHEY and CDR2 SMNVEV (reference sequence). Trimming left V 4 bases short and J 4 bases short, with 14 bases between.

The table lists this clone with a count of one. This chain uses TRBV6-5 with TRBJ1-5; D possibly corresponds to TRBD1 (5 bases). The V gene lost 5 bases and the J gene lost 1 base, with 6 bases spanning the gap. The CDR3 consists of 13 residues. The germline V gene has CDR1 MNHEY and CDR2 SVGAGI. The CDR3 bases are TGTGCCAGCAGTCAGGGAAGCAATCAGCCCCAGCATTTT. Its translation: CASSQGSNQPQHF.

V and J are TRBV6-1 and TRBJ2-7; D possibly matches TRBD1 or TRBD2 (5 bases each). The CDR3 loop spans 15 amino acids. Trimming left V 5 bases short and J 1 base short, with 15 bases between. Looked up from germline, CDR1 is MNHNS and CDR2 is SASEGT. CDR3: CASSRDRAVSYEQYF. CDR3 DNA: TGTGCCAGCAGTCGGGACCGCGCCGTTTCCTACGAGCAGTACTTC.

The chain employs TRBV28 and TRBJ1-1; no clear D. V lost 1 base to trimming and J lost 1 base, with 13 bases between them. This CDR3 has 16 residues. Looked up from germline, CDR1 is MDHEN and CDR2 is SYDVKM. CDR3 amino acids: CASSLYQVGRNTEAFF. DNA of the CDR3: TGTGCCAGCAGTTTATACCAGGTGGGCCGGAACACTGAAGCTTTCTTT.

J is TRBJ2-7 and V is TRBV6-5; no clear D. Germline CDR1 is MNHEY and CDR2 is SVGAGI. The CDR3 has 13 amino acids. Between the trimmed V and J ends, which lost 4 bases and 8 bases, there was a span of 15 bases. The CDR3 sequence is CASSFPGSFKQYF. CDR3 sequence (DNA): TGTGCCAGCAGTTTCCCCGGGTCATTCAAGCAGTACTTC.

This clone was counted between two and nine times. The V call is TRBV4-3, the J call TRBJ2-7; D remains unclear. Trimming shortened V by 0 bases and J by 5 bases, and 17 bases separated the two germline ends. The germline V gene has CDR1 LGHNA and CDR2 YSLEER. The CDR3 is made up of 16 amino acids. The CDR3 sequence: CASSQDLALPRNEQYF. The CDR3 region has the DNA TGCGCCAGCAGCCAAGATCTGGCACTGCCAAGGAACGAGCAGTACTTC.

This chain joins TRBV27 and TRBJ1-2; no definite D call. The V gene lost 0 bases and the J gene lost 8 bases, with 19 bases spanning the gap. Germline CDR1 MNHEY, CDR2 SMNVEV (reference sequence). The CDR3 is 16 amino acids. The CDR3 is CASSLSMDVAPWGYTF. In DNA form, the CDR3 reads TGTGCCAGCAGTTTATCGATGGATGTGGCTCCTTGGGGCTACACCTTC.

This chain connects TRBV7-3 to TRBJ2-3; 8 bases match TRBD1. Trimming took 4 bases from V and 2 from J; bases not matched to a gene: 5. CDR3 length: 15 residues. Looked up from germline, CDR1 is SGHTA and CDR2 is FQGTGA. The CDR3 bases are TGTGCCAGCAGCTACCGGACAGGGCCCACAGATACGCAGTATTTT. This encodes CASSYRTGPTDTQYF. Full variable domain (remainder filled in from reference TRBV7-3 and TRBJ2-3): GAGVSQTPSNKVTEKGKYVELRCDPISGHTALYWYRQSLGQGPEFLIYFQGTGAADDSGLPNDRFFAVRPEGSVSTLKIQRTERGDSAVYLCASSYRTGPTDTQYFGPGTRLTVL.

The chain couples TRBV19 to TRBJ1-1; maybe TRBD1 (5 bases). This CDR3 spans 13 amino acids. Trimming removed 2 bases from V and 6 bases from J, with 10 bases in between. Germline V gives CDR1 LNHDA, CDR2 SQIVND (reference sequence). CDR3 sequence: CASSIRGLAEAFF. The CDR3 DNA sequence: TGTGCCAGTAGTATAAGGGGCCTGGCTGAAGCTTTCTTT.

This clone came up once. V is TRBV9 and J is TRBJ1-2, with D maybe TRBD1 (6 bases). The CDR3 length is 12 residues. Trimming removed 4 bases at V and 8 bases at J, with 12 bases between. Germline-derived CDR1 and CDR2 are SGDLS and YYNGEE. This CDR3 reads CASSLLGGGYTF. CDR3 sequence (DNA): TGTGCCAGCAGCCTTCTCGGGGGCGGCTACACCTTC.

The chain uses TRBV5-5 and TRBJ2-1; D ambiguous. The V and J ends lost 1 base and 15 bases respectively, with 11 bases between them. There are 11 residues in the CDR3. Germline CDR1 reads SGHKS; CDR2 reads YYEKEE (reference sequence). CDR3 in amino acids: CASSLSRAAFF. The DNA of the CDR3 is TGTGCCAGCAGCTTGTCTCGTGCGGCGTTCTTC.

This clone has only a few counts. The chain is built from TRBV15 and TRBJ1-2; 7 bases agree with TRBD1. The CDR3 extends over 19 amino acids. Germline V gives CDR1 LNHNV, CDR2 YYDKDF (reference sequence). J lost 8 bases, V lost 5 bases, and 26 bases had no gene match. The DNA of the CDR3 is TGTGCCACCAGCCAACGGGGCCGGGGACAGAGTACCACTATGGGAGGCTACACCTTC. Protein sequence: CATSQRGRGQSTTMGGYTF.